A single sample gave rise to the 23 T cell receptor beta chains below, sequenced in a study of early T cells in non-severe SARS-CoV-2 infection. TCRdb re-derived calls from the 5' RACE reads in MiXCR, one entry per CDR3 protein. The sample consists of 45,000 to 60,000 distinct CDR3 sequences, approximately 9.7% of them appearing once. The sequenced sample was whole blood. These receptors originate from an adult who was a healthcare worker with PCR-confirmed SARS-CoV-2 infection or an uninfected control (not recorded which).

This clonotype was counted at least ten times. The CDR3 bases are TGTGCCAGCAGCGTGTATGACAAAGGGAATGAAAAACTGTTTTTT. It yields the protein CASSVYDKGNEKLFF. The gene calls are TRBV7-9 and TRBJ1-4, with no clear D. This CDR3 is 15 amino acids long. In germline, CDR1 is SEHNR, CDR2 FQNEAQ (reference sequence). V lost 5 bases and J lost 5, with 15 bases in between.

CDR3 sequence reads: CASSLAGGYNIQYF. CDR3 DNA sequence: TGTGCCAGCAGCTTAGCGGGGGGTTACAACATTCAGTACTTC. V usage is TRBV7-9 and J usage is TRBJ2-4; D is perhaps TRBD2 (6 bases). Per germline, CDR1 SEHNR and CDR2 FQNEAQ (reference sequence). The length of the CDR3 is 14 residues. The V and J ends lost 0 bases and 7 bases respectively, with 10 bases between them.

This chain connects TRBV19 to TRBJ2-3; possibly TRBD2 for D (5 bases). The CDR3 runs 13 residues. Germline values: CDR1 LNHDA, CDR2 SQIVND (reference sequence). V was shortened by 6 bases and J by 1 base, with 8 bases between the two germline ends. The CDR3 protein is CASRNGGTDTQYF. CDR3 DNA: TGTGCCAGTAGGAACGGGGGCACAGATACGCAGTATTTT.

This clonotype was detected only a few times. The chain uses TRBV28 and TRBJ2-3; 15 bases map to TRBD2. Germline values: CDR1 MDHEN, CDR2 SYDVKM. After removal of 5 bases from V and 3 bases from J, the junction contained 9 bases not matched to a gene. The CDR3 runs 18 residues. The CDR3 bases are TGTGCCAGCAGTAAAGGGACTAGCGGGGGGCGGCTAACAGATACGCAGTATTTT. Amino acids: CASSKGTSGGRLTDTQYF.

The V call is TRBV3-1, the J call TRBJ2-1; 10 bases align to TRBD2. Germline CDR1 LGHDT, CDR2 YNNKEL (reference sequence). There are 15 residues in the CDR3. V shed 1 base, J shed 5 bases, and the junction held 2 bases outside the gene matches. The CDR3 spells CASSQGAGGHNEQFF. In nucleotides, the CDR3 is TGTGCCAGCAGCCAAGGAGCGGGGGGGCACAATGAGCAGTTCTTC.

This clonotype has ten or more counts. The genes are TRBV12-3 or TRBV12-4 and TRBJ1-2; D is possibly TRBD1 (6 bases). The V end was cut by 2 bases, the J end by 4 bases, with 8 bases between. CDR3 length equals 13 residues. CDR3 sequence: CASSLRGAYGYTF. For the CDR3, the DNA is TGTGCCAGCAGTTTAAGGGGGGCCTATGGCTACACCTTC.

This clonotype appeared a few times. The rearrangement uses TRBV3-1 and TRBJ2-7; D unclear. Trimming removed 1 base from V and 2 bases from J, with 18 bases in between. Germline lookup yields CDR1 LGHDT and CDR2 YNNKEL (reference sequence). The CDR3 length is 17 residues. Here the CDR3 reads CASSQARATVAPYEQYF. CDR3 nucleotide sequence: TGTGCCAGCAGCCAAGCAAGGGCAACCGTAGCCCCCTACGAGCAGTACTTC.

This clonotype was counted between two and nine times. This may stem from a read error, because a much larger clone lies one nucleotide away. This chain's CDR3 is CASSSDLNTEAFF. The CDR3 bases are TGTGCCAGCAGCTCCGACCTGAACACTGAAGCTTTCTTT. The J gene is TRBJ1-1, the V gene TRBV2, with D uncertain. Germline CDR1 and CDR2: SNHLY and FYNNEI. The V and J ends lost 6 bases and 0 bases respectively, with 8 bases between them. The CDR3 is 13 residues long.

This clonotype has ten or more counts. V is TRBV30 and J is TRBJ2-1; D is undetermined. Germline V CDR1 and CDR2: GTSNPN, SVGIG (reference sequence). CDR3 size: 13 residues. V was shortened by 1 base and J by 2 bases, with 6 bases between the two germline ends. The CDR3: CAWSAQPYNEQFF. CDR3 sequence (DNA): TGTGCCTGGAGTGCACAACCCTACAATGAGCAGTTCTTC.

The chain combines TRBV2 with TRBJ2-1; a weak D match, TRBD1 (5 bases). Per germline, CDR1 SNHLY and CDR2 FYNNEI. This CDR3 is 14 amino acids long. The V end was cut by 3 bases, the J end by 4 bases, with 10 bases between. The CDR3 nucleotides read TGTGCCAGCAGTGATCCACAGGATTACAATGAGCAGTTCTTC. Translating it yields CASSDPQDYNEQFF.

The chain employs TRBV5-1 and TRBJ1-5; tentatively, D is TRBD1 (5 bases). Deletions cut 3 bases from V and 5 bases from J, with 12 bases between. The CDR3 is made up of 14 amino acids. CDR1 and CDR2 (germline): SGHRS, YFSETQ. CDR3 amino acids: CASSSGPRDQPQHF. In DNA form, the CDR3 reads TGCGCCAGCAGCTCGGGGCCCCGGGATCAGCCCCAGCATTTT. Combining the CDR3 with reference TRBV5-1 and TRBJ1-5 gives the whole variable domain KAGVTQTPRYLIKTRGQQVTLSCSPISGHRSVSWYQQTPGQGLQFLFEYFSETQRNKGNFPGRFSGRQFSNSRSEMNVSTLELGDSALYLCASSSGPRDQPQHFGDGTRLSIL.

This clonotype was seen many times. This chain's CDR3 is CSASSGDGAGKFF. CDR3 coding DNA: TGCAGTGCTAGTTCGGGGGACGGGGCCGGCAAGTTCTTC. The rearrangement joins TRBV20-1 to TRBJ2-1, with D maybe TRBD2 (6 bases). Germline CDR1 and CDR2: DFQATT and SNEGSKA (reference sequence). The CDR3 is made up of 13 amino acids. The germline V and J ends were trimmed by 3 bases and 14 bases, with 20 bases remaining between them.

This clonotype was seen only a few times. The rearrangement uses TRBV12-3 or TRBV12-4 and TRBJ1-2; no definite D call. There are 13 residues in the CDR3. Between the trimmed V and J ends, which lost 4 bases and 4 bases, there was a span of 10 bases. The CDR3 spells CASSSPPLYGYTF. For the CDR3, the DNA is TGTGCCAGCAGTTCACCGCCGCTCTATGGCTACACCTTC.

V gene TRBV11-1 combines with J gene TRBJ2-7; D is possibly TRBD1 or TRBD2 (5 bases each). The V gene lost 8 bases and the J gene lost 5 bases, with 19 bases spanning the gap. This CDR3 spans 14 amino acids. CDR1 and CDR2 from the germline V gene are SGHAT and FQDESV (reference sequence). DNA for the CDR3: TGTGCCAGCTCTCCGGGACGCATAAGGGACGAGCAGTACTTC. This gives the protein CASSPGRIRDEQYF.

This chain uses TRBV12-3 or TRBV12-4 with TRBJ1-2, with D unresolved. The CDR3 runs to 14 residues. The ends were cut back, 3 bases at V and 8 bases at J, with 16 bases in the middle. CDR3 DNA: TGTGCCAGCAGTTTCCGGTCGTATTCGGAAGGCTACACCTTC. This gives the protein CASSFRSYSEGYTF.

This clonotype was recorded many times. This chain joins TRBV12-3 or TRBV12-4 and TRBJ2-3, with 7 bases fitting TRBD2. The trim removed 6 bases at V and 2 bases at J, leaving 8 bases unmatched. The CDR3 has 15 residues. CDR3 region: CASRNSWDYTDTQYF. In DNA form, the CDR3 reads TGTGCCAGCAGGAACTCGTGGGACTACACAGATACGCAGTATTTT.

J is TRBJ2-2 and V is TRBV4-1; no reliable D call. The CDR3 runs to 14 residues. Germline V lookup: CDR1 MGHRA, CDR2 YSYEKL. V lost 0 bases and J 5 bases, leaving 7 bases between the germline ends. The CDR3 region is CASSQEAQTGELFF. The CDR3 DNA is TGCGCCAGCAGCCAAGAGGCGCAGACCGGGGAGCTGTTTTTT.

The chain couples TRBV3-1 to TRBJ2-6; D gene unclear. The germline gives CDR1 LGHDT, CDR2 YNNKEL (reference sequence). V dropped 4 bases and J dropped 0 bases, with 7 bases sitting between them. This CDR3 is 15 amino acids long. CDR3 protein: CASSRTGSGANVLTF. The CDR3 DNA sequence: TGTGCCAGCAGCCGGACGGGCTCTGGGGCCAACGTCCTGACTTTC.

There are a few counts of this clonotype. V is TRBV7-9 and J is TRBJ2-1; no firm D call. Germline V CDR1 and CDR2: SEHNR, FQNEAQ (reference sequence). This CDR3 has 13 amino acids. V was trimmed by 2 bases and J by 8 bases, leaving 10 bases between them. The CDR3 loop reads CASSLSLTDEQFF. Written as DNA, the CDR3 is TGTGCCAGCAGCTTAAGTTTAACCGATGAGCAGTTCTTC.

This sequence joins TRBV12-3 or TRBV12-4 and TRBJ1-6; D is unresolved. The CDR3 is 14 residues long. The V and J ends lost 6 bases and 7 bases respectively, with 13 bases between them. CDR3 DNA sequence: TGTGCCAGCAGATACGAAGCGGGCAATTCACCCCTCCACTTT. Translated: CASRYEAGNSPLHF.

This clonotype was seen repeatedly, ten times or more. The rearrangement links TRBV3-1 to TRBJ1-4; possible D gene TRBD1, 5 bases. The CDR3 has 14 amino acids. V was shortened by 3 bases and J by 5 bases, with 10 bases between the two germline ends. Germline CDR1 and CDR2: LGHDT and YNNKEL (reference sequence). CDR3 amino acids: CASSQQRQNEKLFF. The CDR3 DNA reads as TGTGCCAGCAGCCAGCAGAGACAGAATGAAAAACTGTTTTTT.

The chain uses TRBV15 and TRBJ2-7, with D possibly matching TRBD1 (6 bases). The CDR3 contains 14 residues. Trimming took 0 bases from V and 4 from J, leaving 10 bases between them. Germline-derived CDR1 and CDR2 are LNHNV and YYDKDF (reference sequence). The CDR3, as DNA: TGTGCCACCAGCAGAGATAGGCAGGGGTACGAGCAGTACTTC. This encodes CATSRDRQGYEQYF.

This chain connects TRBV11-2 to TRBJ1-1; D uncertain. The V end was cut by 4 bases, the J end by 12 bases, with 12 bases between. This CDR3 is built from 11 residues. Germline-derived CDR1 and CDR2 are SGHAT and FQNNGV. The CDR3 region is CASSSSPITFF. The CDR3 nucleotides are TGTGCCAGCAGCTCTTCCCCAATAACTTTCTTT.